The 23 T cell receptor beta chains given below trace back to one sample, sequenced in a study of blood T cell repertoires in COVID-19. The protocol was immunoSEQ multiplex PCR, while the TCRdb copy is restricted to in-frame clones and leaves out a portion. The sample lists some 120,000 clones, roughly 90% occurring once. Sequenced sample: peripheral blood. These receptors came from a man aged 50-59 years with acute or convalescent COVID-19.

The V call is TRBV9, the J call TRBJ1-3; the D gene is possibly TRBD1 (6 bases). This CDR3 has 17 residues. Trimming took off 1 base at V and 2 bases at J, with 16 bases between the two ends. Germline values: CDR1 SGDLS, CDR2 YYNGEE. CDR3 sequence: CASSVRTSQGPGNTIYF. In DNA form, the CDR3 reads TGTGCCAGCAGCGTAAGAACTTCACAGGGTCCTGGAAACACCATATATTTT.

CDR3 residues: CASRNPQTSGSFPYEQYF. The CDR3, as DNA: TGTGCCAGCAGGAACCCACAAACTAGCGGGAGCTTTCCCTACGAGCAGTACTTC. The chain is built from TRBV28 and TRBJ2-7; 11 nucleotides agree with TRBD2. The germline CDR1 and CDR2 sequences are MDHEN and SYDVKM. V dropped 6 bases and J dropped 2; count of bases not matched to a gene: 15. The CDR3 is 18 residues long.

The chain combines TRBV10-3 with TRBJ2-3, with D possibly TRBD2 on 5 matching bases. The V end lost 3 bases, the J end lost 2 bases, and 12 bases lay between the germline ends. This CDR3 has 15 residues. Per germline, CDR1 ENHRY and CDR2 SYGVKD. CDR3 DNA sequence: TGTGCCATCAGTGATGAGACTACCCCCACAGATACGCAGTATTTT. This translates into CAISDETTPTDTQYF.

This clone appeared a single time. V and J are TRBV18 and TRBJ1-1, with 8 bases matching TRBD1. V trimming: 5 bases; J trimming: 1 base; junction bases outside the gene matches: 6. CDR3 length: 15 residues. Per germline, CDR1 KGHSH and CDR2 LQKENI. This chain's CDR3 is CASSGTGNRNTEAFF. DNA for the CDR3: TGTGCCAGCTCAGGGACAGGCAATCGGAACACTGAAGCTTTCTTT.

The V gene is TRBV28, the J gene TRBJ2-7; 8 bases are a match to TRBD1. CDR3 length equals 14 residues. CDR1 MDHEN and CDR2 SYDVKM come from the germline V gene. V lost 5 bases to trimming and J lost 3 bases; unmatched junction nucleotides: 6. CDR3 residues: CASSTPGTGYEQYF. The CDR3 DNA reads TGTGCCAGCAGTACCCCCGGGACAGGCTACGAGCAGTACTTC.

V is TRBV18 and J is TRBJ2-7, with 10 bases aligning to TRBD1. From germline, CDR1 is KGHSH and CDR2 LQKENI. After removal of 2 bases from V and 4 bases from J, the junction contained 5 bases not matched to a gene. The CDR3 totals 15 residues. CDR3 nucleotides: TGTGCCAGCTCACCAGGACAGGGGGGTGAGTACGAGCAGTACTTC. It translates to CASSPGQGGEYEQYF.

The rearrangement joins TRBV19 to TRBJ2-5, with D maybe TRBD1 (5 bases). Germline CDR1 and CDR2: LNHDA and SQIVND (reference sequence). The CDR3 covers 15 residues. The V and J ends lost 7 bases and 2 bases respectively, with 17 bases between them. CDR3 nucleotides: TGTGCCAGTAAGGATCAAGGGGTAGGGCAAGAGACCCAGTACTTC. Translation gives CASKDQGVGQETQYF.

The rearrangement joins TRBV19 to TRBJ1-1; 11 bases line up with TRBD1. This CDR3 spans 15 amino acids. V shed 3 bases, J shed 6 bases, and the junction held 6 bases outside the gene matches. Germline V lookup: CDR1 LNHDA, CDR2 SQIVND (reference sequence). In nucleotides, the CDR3 is TGTGCCAGTAGTATCCCGGGACAGGGGGGCTCTGAAGCTTTCTTT. This codes for CASSIPGQGGSEAFF.

This clone showed up just a few times. The chain joins TRBV5-6 to TRBJ2-7; D unclear. Trimming shortened V by 4 bases and J by 3 bases, and 20 bases separated the two germline ends. This CDR3 has 16 amino acids. Germline V gives CDR1 SGHDT, CDR2 YYEEEE. The CDR3 protein is CASSQPAVAQGYEQYF. CDR3 sequence (DNA): TGTGCCAGCAGCCAGCCCGCGGTAGCCCAAGGCTACGAGCAGTACTTC.

This rearrangement joins TRBV5-6 to TRBJ2-4; 7 positions match TRBD2. The CDR3 contains 15 residues. V shed 0 bases and J 3 bases; nucleotides not matched to a gene: 3. Per the germline V gene, CDR1 is SGHDT and CDR2 is YYEEEE. The CDR3 is CASSLVRGDKNIQYF. The CDR3 DNA reads as TGTGCCAGCAGCTTGGTCCGGGGGGACAAAAACATTCAGTACTTC.

Comment on this clone: The junction departs from the called germline gene at one end, perhaps through a read error. The chain links TRBV5-1 to TRBJ2-5, with TRBD1 as a possible D gene (5 bases). CDR1 is SGHRS and CDR2 is YFSETQ in the germline V gene. The CDR3 is 15 amino acids. CDR3 in DNA: TGCGCCACCAGCCTAGGACAAGTGTACCAAGAGACCCAGTACTTC. This gives the protein CATSLGQVYQETQYF.

The rearrangement uses TRBV18 and TRBJ2-7; D remains ambiguous. V was shortened by 8 bases and J by 6 bases, with 20 bases between the two germline ends. CDR1 and CDR2 (germline): KGHSH, LQKENI. The CDR3 covers 14 residues. The CDR3 loop reads CASQGNLGDSEQYF. CDR3 DNA: TGTGCCAGCCAAGGAAACTTAGGTGACTCCGAGCAGTACTTC.

The chain links TRBV10-1 to TRBJ1-5; D is unclear. V was trimmed by 5 bases and J by 4 bases, leaving 6 bases between them. The CDR3 length is 12 residues. Germline loops: CDR1 WNHNN, CDR2 SYGVQD (reference sequence). The CDR3 DNA follows: TGCGCCAGCAGTACGGGGAATCAGCCCCAGCATTTT. Amino acids: CASSTGNQPQHF.

The CDR3 sequence is CASSPRQGGGTEAFF. CDR3 coding DNA: TGTGCCAGCAGCCCAAGACAGGGCGGAGGGACTGAAGCTTTCTTT. The V call is TRBV11-2, the J call TRBJ1-1; 7 bases line up with TRBD1. From germline, CDR1 is SGHAT and CDR2 FQNNGV. The CDR3 is 15 residues long. V was clipped by 5 bases and J by 5 bases; unmatched bases: 11.

The chain combines TRBV6-5 with TRBJ1-3, with a tentative D call TRBD1 (5 bases). The germline V gene encodes CDR1 MNHEY and CDR2 SVGAGI. Trimming cost V 8 bases and J 0 bases, with 8 bases left between them. The CDR3 consists of 13 residues. The CDR3 nucleotides read TGTGCCAGCGAGGACATCTCTGGAAACACCATATATTTT. Translation: CASEDISGNTIYF.

The chain carries TRBV5-6 and TRBJ1-2; 7 nucleotides agree with TRBD1. CDR1 SGHDT and CDR2 YYEEEE come from the germline V gene. The CDR3 consists of 15 residues. V shed 3 bases, J shed 8 bases, and the junction held 13 bases outside the gene matches. The CDR3 loop is CASSSTTGLGQGYTF. CDR3 nucleotides: TGTGCCAGCAGCTCAACGACAGGGTTGGGGCAGGGCTACACCTTC. Full variable domain (outside the CDR3, taken from reference TRBV5-6 and TRBJ1-2): DAGVTQSPTHLIKTRGQQVTLRCSPKSGHDTVSWYQQALGQGPQFIFQYYEEEERQRGNFPDRFSGHQFPNYSSELNVNALLLGDSALYLCASSSTTGLGQGYTFGSGTRLTVV.

The rearrangement uses TRBV19 and TRBJ1-6, with TRBD1 matching over 7 bases. Germline V gene data show CDR1 as LNHDA and CDR2 as SQIVND (reference sequence). The CDR3 covers 16 residues. V gave up 4 bases and J gave up 7 bases; unmatched junction bases: 10. The CDR3 nucleotides read TGTGCCAGTAGTAGAACAGGGGTGGTAGAGAATTCACCCCTCCACTTT. This codes for CASSRTGVVENSPLHF.

V and J are TRBV25-1 and TRBJ2-1, with TRBD1 matching over 7 bases. Germline values: CDR1 MGHDK, CDR2 SYGVNS. This CDR3 has 13 amino acids. Germline trimming cut 4 bases from V and 10 bases from J; bases unmatched to any gene: 7. CDR3 loop: CASSGPGGYEQFF. CDR3 DNA sequence: TGTGCCAGCAGTGGCCCAGGGGGTTACGAGCAGTTCTTC.

V and J are TRBV5-6 and TRBJ2-6; D is perhaps TRBD1 (5 bases). V gave up 4 bases and J gave up 2 bases, with 10 bases separating them. Germline-derived CDR1 and CDR2 are SGHDT and YYEEEE. The CDR3 is 15 amino acids. CDR3 sequence reads: CASSTSGTGANVLTF. The CDR3 nucleotides are TGTGCCAGCAGCACCTCAGGGACTGGGGCCAACGTCCTGACTTTC.

V and J are TRBV5-1 and TRBJ1-6; 7 bases fit TRBD1. Germline-derived CDR1 and CDR2 are SGHRS and YFSETQ. V was clipped by 5 bases and J by 0 bases; unmatched bases: 8. This CDR3 comprises 17 residues. This CDR3 reads CASSLDRAGSYNSPLHF. The CDR3 coding sequence is TGCGCCAGCAGTCTAGACAGGGCTGGCTCCTATAATTCACCCCTCCACTTT.

The chain has TRBV3-1 (or the pseudogene TRBV3-2) and TRBJ1-6; D remains unclear. CDR1 LGHDT and CDR2 YNNKEL come from the germline V gene (reference sequence). Trimming pared 1 base from V and 7 bases from J, leaving 8 bases between. The CDR3 totals 14 residues. CDR3 loop: CASSQGAGNSPLHF. DNA of the CDR3: TGTGCCAGCAGCCAAGGGGCTGGCAATTCACCCCTCCACTTT.

This clone has only one observation. V gene TRBV2 combines with J gene TRBJ2-7; 8 bases match TRBD1. The germline V gene encodes CDR1 SNHLY and CDR2 FYNNEI. With 6 bases clipped from V and 6 bases from J, the junction kept 10 bases outside the gene matches. The CDR3 runs 14 residues. CDR3 DNA sequence: TGTGCCAGCAGCCGCCGGGACAGGTCGCCCGAGCAGTACTTC. It yields the protein CASSRRDRSPEQYF.

This clone has a single count. The rearrangement uses TRBV6-5 and TRBJ2-6; D not resolved. The CDR3 runs to 13 residues. The ends were cut back, 7 bases at V and 1 base at J, with 5 bases in the middle. CDR1 and CDR2 (germline): MNHEY, SVGAGI. In DNA form, the CDR3 reads TGTGCCAGCACCCATTCTGGGGCCAACGTCCTGACTTTC. Encoded protein: CASTHSGANVLTF.